The 20 T cell receptor beta chains below were found in one sample sequenced in a study of shared clonotypes between healthy human individuals. Libraries were prepared by immunoSEQ multiplex PCR; TCRdb keeps only in-frame clonotypes and omits some of them. The sample records over a million clones, about 75% being singletons. Material for sequencing was memory CD4+ T cells sorted from blood. The subset: CD45RA-negative fraction. All receptors derive from a man between 18 and 29 years old in good health.

CDR3 in amino acids: CASSLWGTGANQPQHF. In DNA form, the CDR3 reads TGTGCCAGCAGCTTGTGGGGGACAGGGGCGAATCAGCCCCAGCATTTT. The rearrangement links TRBV5-4 to TRBJ1-5; the match to TRBD1 covers 10 bases. With V trimmed by 1 base and J by 4 bases, 5 bases remained unmatched. Per the germline V gene, CDR1 is SGHNT and CDR2 is YYREEE (reference sequence). The CDR3 length is 16 residues.

In regard to this clone: The same CDR3 is also encoded by other DNA sequences in this sample. The J gene is TRBJ2-2, the V gene TRBV7-9, with D perhaps matching TRBD2 (5 bases). Germline CDR1 and CDR2: SEHNR and FQNEAQ (reference sequence). This CDR3 contains 13 residues. Between the trimmed V and J ends, which lost 5 bases and 6 bases, there was a span of 10 bases. The CDR3 DNA is TGTGCCAGCAGCCTAGAGGGCCCCGGGGAGCTGTTTTTT. This codes for CASSLEGPGELFF.

The chain joins TRBV6-1 to TRBJ1-1; D is uncertain. Germline values: CDR1 MNHNS, CDR2 SASEGT. There are 16 residues in the CDR3. Between the trimmed V and J ends, which lost 3 bases and 5 bases, there was a span of 19 bases. Here the CDR3 reads CASSEGGGPLGTEAFF. In DNA form, the CDR3 reads TGTGCCAGCAGTGAGGGTGGAGGACCACTAGGGACTGAAGCTTTCTTT.

This clone was seen a few times. This chain links TRBV18 with TRBJ1-2; maybe TRBD1 (6 bases). V shed 2 bases and J shed 4 bases, with 11 bases lying between them. CDR3 length equals 14 residues. Germline V gives CDR1 KGHSH, CDR2 LQKENI. Here the CDR3 reads CASSPEQGGYGYTF. The CDR3 DNA reads as TGTGCCAGCTCACCAGAACAGGGAGGCTATGGCTACACCTTC. Drawing the rest from reference TRBV18 and TRBJ1-2, the complete variable domain is NAGVMQNPRHLVRRRGQEARLRCSPMKGHSHVYWYRQLPEEGLKFMVYLQKENIIDESGMPKERFSAEFPKEGPSILRIQQVVRGDSAAYFCASSPEQGGYGYTFGSGTRLTVV.

The chain recombines TRBV5-1 with TRBJ2-1; 11 nucleotides agree with TRBD2. The V and J ends lost 3 bases and 10 bases, in that order; junction bases with no gene match: 12. Germline V gene sequence: CDR1 SGHRS, CDR2 YFSETQ. The CDR3 loop spans 16 amino acids. The CDR3 DNA sequence: TGCGCCAGCAGCTCTAATAGCGGGGGGGTCTCGGTCGAGCAGTTCTTC. Its protein is CASSSNSGGVSVEQFF.

The J gene is TRBJ2-7, the V gene TRBV6-1; a weak D match, TRBD1 (6 bases). This CDR3 contains 13 residues. CDR1 and CDR2 from the germline V gene are MNHNS and SASEGT. Trimming took off 6 bases at V and 3 bases at J, with 12 bases between the two ends. The CDR3 sequence: CASRRTEFYEQYF. CDR3 DNA: TGTGCCAGCAGACGGACAGAGTTCTACGAGCAGTACTTC.

The rearrangement uses TRBV7-9 and TRBJ2-5; TRBD1 matches at 7 bases. The CDR3 is 14 residues long. Germline-derived CDR1 and CDR2 are SEHNR and FQNEAQ (reference sequence). The V gene end was trimmed by 2 bases and the J gene end by 5 bases; junction bases not matched to a gene: 5. This CDR3 reads CASSLYSDRETQYF. CDR3 DNA sequence: TGTGCCAGCAGCTTATACTCGGACAGGGAGACCCAGTACTTC.

The chain couples TRBV5-1 to TRBJ2-7, with 7 bases fitting TRBD2. Looked up from germline, CDR1 is SGHRS and CDR2 is YFSETQ. The CDR3 covers 16 residues. The trim removed 4 bases at V and 1 base at J, leaving 11 bases unmatched. CDR3 nucleotide sequence: TGCGCCAGCAGCCCTCAATCTAGCGGCAGTTCCTACGAGCAGTACTTC. Translated, it gives CASSPQSSGSSYEQYF.

The chain is built from TRBV5-1 and TRBJ2-3; D is possibly TRBD1 or TRBD2 (6 bases each). The CDR3 is 15 residues long. Between the trimmed V and J ends, which lost 1 base and 4 bases, there was a span of 13 bases. Germline-derived CDR1 and CDR2 are SGHRS and YFSETQ. The CDR3 region is CASSLYNRDSDTQYF. The CDR3 DNA follows: TGCGCCAGCAGCTTGTATAACAGGGACTCAGATACGCAGTATTTT.

V is TRBV5-6 and J is TRBJ2-6; D may correspond to TRBD1 or TRBD2 (5 bases each). This CDR3 is 17 amino acids long. V lost 4 bases to trimming and J lost 0 bases, with 14 bases between them. Germline V gene sequence: CDR1 SGHDT, CDR2 YYEEEE. The DNA for the CDR3 is TGTGCCAGCAGCCCAACCGGGACCCCCTCTGGGGCCAACGTCCTGACTTTC. Translating it yields CASSPTGTPSGANVLTF. Variable domain in full (rest from reference TRBV5-6 and TRBJ2-6): DAGVTQSPTHLIKTRGQQVTLRCSPKSGHDTVSWYQQALGQGPQFIFQYYEEEERQRGNFPDRFSGHQFPNYSSELNVNALLLGDSALYLCASSPTGTPSGANVLTFGAGSRLTVL.

The sample holds a few counts of this clone. Additional DNA sequences in this sample encode the identical CDR3. The chain uses TRBV6-5 and TRBJ2-7; D is ambiguous. CDR1 and CDR2 (germline): MNHEY, SVGAGI. V lost 2 bases to trimming and J lost 2 bases, with 7 bases between them. This CDR3 has 13 amino acids. The CDR3 nucleotides are TGTGCCAGCAGTTACGGCAGGACCTACGAGCAGTACTTC. It encodes CASSYGRTYEQYF.

As to this clone: Distinct nucleotide sequences in the sample also encode this CDR3. The CDR3: CASSPGGYEQFF. CDR3 nucleotides: TGTGCCAGCTCACCGGGGGGGTATGAGCAGTTCTTC. The chain couples TRBV18 to TRBJ2-1; 7 nucleotides align to TRBD2. V trimming: 3 bases; J trimming: 8 bases; junction bases outside the gene matches: 1. Per the germline V gene, CDR1 is KGHSH and CDR2 is LQKENI. The CDR3 contains 12 residues.

The gene calls are TRBV5-1 and TRBJ1-2; D uncertain. CDR3 length: 14 residues. Trimming stripped 0 bases from V and 0 bases from J, with 6 bases between. CDR1 is SGHRS, CDR2 YFSETQ, per germline. This chain's CDR3 is CASSLGGSNYGYTF. The CDR3 coding sequence is TGCGCCAGCAGCTTGGGCGGCTCTAACTATGGCTACACCTTC.

The CDR3 nucleotides are TGCGCCAGCAGCCCCACTTCCATGGAAGCTTTCTTT. Translating gives CASSPTSMEAFF. J is TRBJ1-1 and V is TRBV10-2, with D unresolved. This CDR3 is built from 12 residues. Trimming removed 6 bases from V and 8 bases from J, with 13 bases in between. The germline V gene encodes CDR1 WSHSY and CDR2 SAAADI.

As to this clone: The sample has other DNA sequences that encode this CDR3 too. The V gene is TRBV18, the J gene TRBJ2-7; D tentatively fits TRBD1 or TRBD2 (5 bases each). Germline CDR1 KGHSH, CDR2 LQKENI. V lost 3 bases, J lost 2 bases, and 8 bases lay in between. The CDR3 runs to 13 residues. CDR3 residues: CASSPGPPYEQYF. The DNA of the CDR3 is TGTGCCAGCTCACCGGGACCTCCCTACGAGCAGTACTTC.

The V call is TRBV5-1, the J call TRBJ1-1; 7 bases fit TRBD1. The CDR3 has 15 amino acids. With 4 bases clipped from V and 0 bases from J, the junction kept 6 bases outside the gene matches. CDR1 and CDR2 (germline): SGHRS, YFSETQ. The chain's CDR3 is CASSRTTGVNTEAFF. CDR3 in DNA: TGCGCCAGCAGCCGAACCACAGGGGTGAACACTGAAGCTTTCTTT.

The V call is TRBV6-6, the J call TRBJ2-2; D call uncertain. From germline, CDR1 is MNHNY and CDR2 SVGAGI (reference sequence). The V end was cut by 5 bases, the J end by 2 bases, with 6 bases between. This CDR3 has 13 amino acids. The CDR3 reads CASSGGNTGELFF. The CDR3 DNA reads TGTGCCAGCAGTGGCGGAAACACCGGGGAGCTGTTTTTT.

V is TRBV2 and J is TRBJ1-2; tentatively, D is TRBD1 (5 bases). Germline assignment: CDR1 SNHLY and CDR2 FYNNEI. V was shortened by 8 bases and J by 0 bases, with 13 bases between the two germline ends. This CDR3 is built from 14 residues. The CDR3 protein is CASGQGPANYGYTF. The CDR3 DNA sequence: TGTGCCAGCGGACAAGGGCCAGCTAACTATGGCTACACCTTC. Drawing the rest from reference TRBV2 and TRBJ1-2, the complete variable domain is EPEVTQTPSHQVTQMGQEVILRCVPISNHLYFYWYRQILGQKVEFLVSFYNNEISEKSEIFDDQFSVERPDGSNFTLKIRSTKLEDSAMYFCASGQGPANYGYTFGSGTRLTVV.

This chain uses TRBV28 with TRBJ2-1; TRBD1 might be the D (6 bases). Germline CDR1 is MDHEN and CDR2 is SYDVKM. Trimming took 6 bases from V and 5 from J, leaving 17 bases between them. This CDR3 has 15 amino acids. CDR3 nucleotide sequence: TGTGCCAGCAGGGGTGGTGGGGGCGAGAACAATGAGCAGTTCTTC. This encodes CASRGGGGENNEQFF.

The chain recombines TRBV5-4 with TRBJ1-2; TRBD1 is a possible D gene (5 bases). CDR1 is SGHNT and CDR2 is YYREEE in the germline V gene (reference sequence). CDR3 length: 13 residues. The V and J ends lost 2 bases and 7 bases respectively, with 12 bases between them. The CDR3 loop reads CASSFLGAPGYTF. Written as DNA, the CDR3 is TGTGCCAGCAGCTTCCTTGGGGCCCCTGGCTACACCTTC.